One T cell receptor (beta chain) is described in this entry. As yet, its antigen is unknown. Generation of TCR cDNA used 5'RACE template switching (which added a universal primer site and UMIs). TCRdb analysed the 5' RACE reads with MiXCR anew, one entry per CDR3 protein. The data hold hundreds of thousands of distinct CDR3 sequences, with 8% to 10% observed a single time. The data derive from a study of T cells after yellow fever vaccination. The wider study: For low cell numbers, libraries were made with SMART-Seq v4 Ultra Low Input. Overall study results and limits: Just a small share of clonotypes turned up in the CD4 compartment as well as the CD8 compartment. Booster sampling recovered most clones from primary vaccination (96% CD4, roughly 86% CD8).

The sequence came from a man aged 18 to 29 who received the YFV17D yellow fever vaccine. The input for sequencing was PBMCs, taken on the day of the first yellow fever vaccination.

The CDR3 region is CASSQEGQGTGSFDQPQHF. The DNA of the CDR3 is TGCGCCAGCAGCCAAGAGGGTCAGGGGACAGGGAGTTTCGATCAGCCCCAGCATTTT. The chain joins TRBV4-1 to TRBJ1-5, with 9 bases identical to TRBD1. Losses at the gene ends were 0 bases for V and 5 bases for J; bases not matched to a gene: 14. This CDR3 has 19 residues. CDR1 is MGHRA and CDR2 is YSYEKL in the germline V gene.